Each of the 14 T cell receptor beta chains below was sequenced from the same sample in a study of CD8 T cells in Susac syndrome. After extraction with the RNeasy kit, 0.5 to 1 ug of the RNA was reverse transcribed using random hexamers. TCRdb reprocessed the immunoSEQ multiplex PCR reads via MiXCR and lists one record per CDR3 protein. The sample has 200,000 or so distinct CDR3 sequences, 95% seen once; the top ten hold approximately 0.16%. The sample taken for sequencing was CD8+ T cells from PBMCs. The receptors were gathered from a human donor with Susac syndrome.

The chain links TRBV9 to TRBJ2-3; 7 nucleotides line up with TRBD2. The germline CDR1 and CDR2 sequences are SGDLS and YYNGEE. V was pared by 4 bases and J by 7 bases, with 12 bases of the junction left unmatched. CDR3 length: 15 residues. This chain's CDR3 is CASSRAGESANTQYF. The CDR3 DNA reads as TGTGCCAGCAGCAGGGCGGGAGAATCCGCGAATACGCAGTATTTT.

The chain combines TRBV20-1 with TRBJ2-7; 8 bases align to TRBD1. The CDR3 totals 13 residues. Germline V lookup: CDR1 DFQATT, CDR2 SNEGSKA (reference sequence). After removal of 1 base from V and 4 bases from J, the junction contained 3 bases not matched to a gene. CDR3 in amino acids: CSARGTGTYEQYF. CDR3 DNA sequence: TGCAGTGCTAGAGGGACAGGGACATACGAGCAGTACTTC.

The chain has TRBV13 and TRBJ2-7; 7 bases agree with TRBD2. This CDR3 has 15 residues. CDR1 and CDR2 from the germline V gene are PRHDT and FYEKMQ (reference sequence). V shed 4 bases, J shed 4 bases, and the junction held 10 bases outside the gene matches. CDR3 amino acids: CASSSWGGTWYEQYF. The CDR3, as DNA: TGTGCCAGCAGCTCCTGGGGAGGGACGTGGTACGAGCAGTACTTC.

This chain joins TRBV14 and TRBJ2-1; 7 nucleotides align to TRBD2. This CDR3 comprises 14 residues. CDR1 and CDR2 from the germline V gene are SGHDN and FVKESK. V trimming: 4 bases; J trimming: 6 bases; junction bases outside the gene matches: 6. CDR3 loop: CASSPTSPFNEQFF. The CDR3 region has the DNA TGTGCCAGCAGCCCGACTAGCCCCTTCAATGAGCAGTTCTTC. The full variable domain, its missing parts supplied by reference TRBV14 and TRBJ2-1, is EAGVTQFPSHSVIEKGQTVTLRCDPISGHDNLYWYRRVMGKEIKFLLHFVKESKQDESGMPNNRFLAERTGGTYSTLKVQPAELEDSGVYFCASSPTSPFNEQFFGPGTRLTVL.

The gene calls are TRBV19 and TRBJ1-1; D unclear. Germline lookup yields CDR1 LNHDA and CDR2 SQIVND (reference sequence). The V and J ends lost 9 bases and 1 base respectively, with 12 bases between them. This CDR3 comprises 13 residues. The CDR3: CASRSTANTEAFF. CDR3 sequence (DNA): TGTGCCAGCAGGTCCACAGCGAACACTGAAGCTTTCTTT.

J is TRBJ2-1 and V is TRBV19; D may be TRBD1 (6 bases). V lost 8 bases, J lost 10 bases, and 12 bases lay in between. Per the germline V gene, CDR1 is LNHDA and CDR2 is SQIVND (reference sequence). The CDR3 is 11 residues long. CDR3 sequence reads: CASLGAREQFF. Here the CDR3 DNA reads TGTGCCAGTTTGGGGGCCCGGGAGCAGTTCTTC.

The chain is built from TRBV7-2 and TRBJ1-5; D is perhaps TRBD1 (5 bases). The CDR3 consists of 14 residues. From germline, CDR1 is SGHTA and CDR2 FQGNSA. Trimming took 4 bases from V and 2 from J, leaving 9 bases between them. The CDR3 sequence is CASSSAGGNQPQHF. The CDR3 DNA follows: TGTGCCAGCAGCTCGGCGGGGGGCAATCAGCCCCAGCATTTT.

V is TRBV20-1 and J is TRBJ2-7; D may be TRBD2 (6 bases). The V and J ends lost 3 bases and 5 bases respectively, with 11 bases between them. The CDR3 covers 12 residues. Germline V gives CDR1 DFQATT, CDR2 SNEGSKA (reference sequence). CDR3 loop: CSASGTENEQYF. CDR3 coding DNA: TGCAGTGCTAGTGGGACTGAAAACGAGCAGTACTTC.

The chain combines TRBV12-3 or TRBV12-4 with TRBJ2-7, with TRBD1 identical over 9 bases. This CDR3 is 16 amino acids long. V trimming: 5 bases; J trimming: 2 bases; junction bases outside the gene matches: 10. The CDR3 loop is CASSPNAGTGTYEQYF. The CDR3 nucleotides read TGTGCCAGCAGTCCTAATGCCGGGACAGGGACCTACGAGCAGTACTTC.

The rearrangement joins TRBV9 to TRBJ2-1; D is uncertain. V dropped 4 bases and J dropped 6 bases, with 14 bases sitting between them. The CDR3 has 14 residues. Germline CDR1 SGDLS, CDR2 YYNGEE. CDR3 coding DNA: TGTGCCAGCAGCCTGCTCCCTGGTGGCAATGAGCAGTTCTTC. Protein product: CASSLLPGGNEQFF.

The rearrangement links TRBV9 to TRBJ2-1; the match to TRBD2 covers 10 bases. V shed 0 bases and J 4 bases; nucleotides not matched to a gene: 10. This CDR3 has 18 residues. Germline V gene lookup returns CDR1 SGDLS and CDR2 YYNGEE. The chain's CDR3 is CASSVGGLAGGKYNEQFF. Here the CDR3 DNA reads TGTGCCAGCAGCGTAGGGGGGTTAGCGGGAGGAAAATACAATGAGCAGTTCTTC.

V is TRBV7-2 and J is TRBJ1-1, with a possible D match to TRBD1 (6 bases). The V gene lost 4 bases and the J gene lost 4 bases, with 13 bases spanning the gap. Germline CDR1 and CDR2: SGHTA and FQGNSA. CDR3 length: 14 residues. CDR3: CASSYARGGTEAFF. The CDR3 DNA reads TGTGCCAGCAGCTACGCCAGGGGAGGCACTGAAGCTTTCTTT.

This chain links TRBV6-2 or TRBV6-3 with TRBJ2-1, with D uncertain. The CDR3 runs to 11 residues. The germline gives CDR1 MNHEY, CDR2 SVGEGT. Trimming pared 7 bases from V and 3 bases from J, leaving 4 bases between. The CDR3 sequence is CASTDYNEQFF. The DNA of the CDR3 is TGTGCCAGCACAGACTACAATGAGCAGTTCTTC.

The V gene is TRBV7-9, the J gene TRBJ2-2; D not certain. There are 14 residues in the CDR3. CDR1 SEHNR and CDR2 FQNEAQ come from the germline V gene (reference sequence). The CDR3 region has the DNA TGTGGCACCAAGGAACGAGCGAACACCGGGGAGCTGTTTTTT. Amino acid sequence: CGTKERANTGELFF. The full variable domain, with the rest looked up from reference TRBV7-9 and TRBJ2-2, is DTGVSQNPRHKITKRGQNVTFRCDPISEHNRLYWYRQTLGQGPEFLTYFQNEAQLEKSRLLSDRFSAERPKGSFSTLEIQRTEQGDSAMYLCGTKERANTGELFFGEGSRLTVL.